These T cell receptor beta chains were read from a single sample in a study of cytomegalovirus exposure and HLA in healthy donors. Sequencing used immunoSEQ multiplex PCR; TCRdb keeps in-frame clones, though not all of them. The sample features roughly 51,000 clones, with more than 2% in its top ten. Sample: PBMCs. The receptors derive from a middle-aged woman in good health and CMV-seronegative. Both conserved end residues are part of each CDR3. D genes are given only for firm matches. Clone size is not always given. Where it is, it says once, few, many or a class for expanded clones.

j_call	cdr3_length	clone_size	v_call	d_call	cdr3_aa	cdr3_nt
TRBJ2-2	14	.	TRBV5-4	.	CASSLQRDTGELFF	TGTGCCAGCAGCTTGCAGCGGGACACCGGGGAGCTGTTTTTT
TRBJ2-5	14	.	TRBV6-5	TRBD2	CASSYSGGSETQYF	TGTGCCAGCAGTTACTCGGGGGGGTCGGAGACCCAGTACTTC
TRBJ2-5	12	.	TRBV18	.	CASSPRGETQYF	TGTGCCAGCTCACCCAGGGGAGAGACCCAGTACTTC
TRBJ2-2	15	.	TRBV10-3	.	CAISPFPGNTGELFF	TGTGCCATCAGCCCTTTCCCGGGGAACACCGGGGAGCTGTTTTTT
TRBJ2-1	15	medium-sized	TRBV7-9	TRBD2	CASSPGLARANEQFF	TGTGCCAGCAGCCCTGGACTAGCGAGGGCAAATGAGCAGTTCTTC
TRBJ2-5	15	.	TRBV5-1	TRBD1	CASSQGAGGGETQYF	TGCGCCAGCAGCCAGGGGGCAGGAGGGGGAGAGACCCAGTACTTC
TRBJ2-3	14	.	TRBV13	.	CASSLGTLPDKQYF	TGTGCCAGCAGCTTGGGGACTCTCCCGGATAAGCAGTATTTT
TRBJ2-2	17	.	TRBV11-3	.	CASSFQVRELLPGELFF	TGTGCCAGCAGCTTTCAAGTGCGGGAACTCCTACCCGGGGAGCTGTTTTTT
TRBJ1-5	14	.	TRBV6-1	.	CASSDRRGAQPQHF	TGTGCCAGCAGTGATAGGCGGGGGGCACAGCCCCAGCATTTT
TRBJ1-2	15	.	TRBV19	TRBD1	CASSPPGQGRDGYTF	TGTGCCAGTAGTCCCCCGGGACAGGGTAGAGATGGCTACACCTTC
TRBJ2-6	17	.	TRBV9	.	CASSVDRDNSGANVLTF	TGTGCCAGCAGCGTAGATCGGGACAACTCTGGGGCCAACGTCCTGACTTTC
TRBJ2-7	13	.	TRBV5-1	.	CASSLRQAYEQYF	TGCGCCAGCAGCTTGCGACAGGCCTACGAGCAGTACTTC
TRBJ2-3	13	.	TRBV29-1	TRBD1	CSVDNRGADTQYF	TGCAGCGTTGATAACAGGGGTGCAGATACGCAGTATTTT
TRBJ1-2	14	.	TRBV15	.	CATSREVGEASYTF	TGTGCCACCAGCAGAGAGGTCGGGGAAGCTAGCTACACCTTC
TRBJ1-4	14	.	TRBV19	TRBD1	CASRQGDTNEKLFF	TGTGCCAGTAGACAGGGGGACACTAATGAAAAACTGTTTTTT
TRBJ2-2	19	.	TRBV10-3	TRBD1	CAISEPPGTGVKVTGELFF	TGTGCCATCAGTGAACCCCCCGGGACAGGGGTTAAGGTTACCGGGGAGCTGTTTTTT
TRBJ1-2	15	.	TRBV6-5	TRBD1	CASSYSRDRVYGYTF	TGTGCCAGCAGTTACTCCCGGGACAGGGTATATGGCTACACCTTC
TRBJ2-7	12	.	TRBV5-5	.	CASSLGQGKRYF	TGTGCCAGCAGCTTGGGGCAGGGAAAAAGGTACTTC
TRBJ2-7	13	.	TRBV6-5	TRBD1	CATSRDRGHEQYF	TGTGCCACAAGCCGGGACAGGGGCCACGAGCAGTACTTC
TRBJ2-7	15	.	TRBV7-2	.	CASSLDPTGVYEQYF	TGTGCCAGCAGCTTAGATCCGACAGGTGTATACGAGCAGTACTTC
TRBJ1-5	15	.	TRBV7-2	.	CASSLSTPSNQPQHF	TGTGCCAGCAGCTTATCGACACCTAGCAATCAGCCCCAGCATTTT
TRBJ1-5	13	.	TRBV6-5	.	CASSYSEGQPQHF	TGTGCCAGCAGTTACTCGGAGGGTCAGCCCCAGCATTTT
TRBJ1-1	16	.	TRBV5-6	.	CASSLGDMGRDTEAFF	TGTGCCAGCAGCTTGGGGGACATGGGTCGGGACACTGAAGCTTTCTTT
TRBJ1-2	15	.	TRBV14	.	CASSQTPYPNYGYTF	TGTGCCAGCAGCCAGACACCCTATCCTAACTATGGCTACACCTTC
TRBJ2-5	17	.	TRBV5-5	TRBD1	CASSLAALTGAGETQYF	TGTGCCAGCAGCTTGGCCGCCCTGACAGGGGCGGGGGAGACCCAGTACTTC
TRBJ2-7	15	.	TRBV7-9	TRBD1	CASSRGQGSSYEQYF	TGTGCCAGCAGCAGGGGACAGGGGAGCTCCTACGAGCAGTACTTC
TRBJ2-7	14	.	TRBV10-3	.	CAIAQGGSAYEQYF	TGTGCCATCGCTCAAGGGGGTAGCGCCTACGAGCAGTACTTC
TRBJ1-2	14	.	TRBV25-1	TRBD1	CASRGRDRGYGYTF	TGTGCCAGCAGGGGGCGGGACAGGGGCTATGGCTACACCTTC
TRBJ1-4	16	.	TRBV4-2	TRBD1	CASSQEIETGGEKLFF	TGTGCCAGCAGCCAAGAGATAGAGACAGGGGGGGAAAAACTGTTTTTT